These 9 T cell receptor beta chains share one sample of origin, sequenced in a study of blood T cell repertoires in COVID-19. Produced via immunoSEQ multiplex PCR; TCRdb's table is partial and in-frame only. The data hold approximately 170,000 clones, with roughly 93% observed a single time. Source material: peripheral blood. The origin of the receptors is a man aged 18 to 30 with COVID-19, enrolled during active disease.

DNA for the CDR3: TGTGCCAGTGCGAAAGACCCAGGGGGCTATTCACCCCTCCACTTT. It translates to CASAKDPGGYSPLHF. The rearrangement links TRBV19 to TRBJ1-6; 8 nucleotides line up with TRBD1. Germline V gives CDR1 LNHDA, CDR2 SQIVND (reference sequence). The CDR3 totals 15 residues. V was pared by 8 bases and J by 8 bases, with 11 bases of the junction left unmatched.

V is TRBV12-3 or TRBV12-4 and J is TRBJ1-2; 8 bases line up with TRBD1. The length of the CDR3 is 13 residues. Trimming removed 5 bases from V and 7 bases from J; junction bases left unmatched: 6. The CDR3 spells CASSTRQGTGYTF. DNA of the CDR3: TGTGCCAGCAGTACACGACAGGGGACTGGCTACACCTTC.

V gene TRBV9 combines with J gene TRBJ1-3, with 8 bases lining up with TRBD1. With 0 bases clipped from V and 5 bases from J, the junction kept 10 bases outside the gene matches. In germline, CDR1 is SGDLS, CDR2 YYNGEE. The CDR3 extends over 17 amino acids. The CDR3 is CASSVGRQGMRRNTIYF. CDR3 sequence (DNA): TGTGCCAGCAGCGTAGGGAGACAGGGGATGCGACGAAACACCATATATTTT.

Regarding this clone: An end of the junction differs from the germline gene, which may be a read error. This sequence joins TRBV24-1 and TRBJ1-4, with D hard to call. Germline V gives CDR1 KGHDR, CDR2 SFDVKD. The CDR3 totals 13 residues. For the CDR3, the DNA is TGTGCCACCAGTAAAGGTCGGGGTGAAAAACTGCTTTTT. It encodes CATSKGRGEKLLF.

The chain is built from TRBV2 and TRBJ2-4, with TRBD2 matching 8 bases. Germline assignment: CDR1 SNHLY and CDR2 FYNNEI. The length of the CDR3 is 18 residues. With 0 bases clipped from V and 0 bases from J, the junction kept 7 bases outside the gene matches. The CDR3 sequence is CASSEAVAGNLAKNIQYF. The CDR3 DNA is TGTGCCAGCAGTGAAGCGGTAGCGGGAAACCTAGCCAAAAACATTCAGTACTTC.

The chain carries TRBV5-8 and TRBJ1-1; the match to TRBD1 covers 8 bases. The junction had 1 base not matched to a gene; V was cut back by 2 bases and J by 1 base. The CDR3 has 14 amino acids. Per germline, CDR1 SGHTS and CDR2 YDEGEE. The CDR3 DNA reads as TGTGCCAGCAGCTTCGGGACAGGGAACACTGAAGCTTTCTTT. This gives the protein CASSFGTGNTEAFF.

The chain is built from TRBV21-1 and TRBJ1-2; TRBD1 is the table's D call, not checked against the DNA. TRBV21-1 has pseudogene status. CDR3 size: 16 residues. The CDR3 loop reads CASSSKGDRGIYGYTF. The CDR3 DNA sequence: TGTGCCAGCAGCTCCAAAGGGGACAGGGGCATCTATGGCTACACCTTC.

V and J are TRBV29-1 and TRBJ2-3, with 11 bases aligning to TRBD2. V was clipped by 7 bases and J by 2 bases; unmatched bases: 14. CDR1 SQVTM and CDR2 ANQGSEA come from the germline V gene. The CDR3 length is 17 residues. CDR3 residues: CSADPGLADVNTDTQYF. CDR3 nucleotide sequence: TGCAGCGCTGATCCGGGACTAGCGGACGTTAACACAGATACGCAGTATTTT.

This rearrangement joins TRBV11-2 to TRBJ1-1, with 8 bases lining up with TRBD1. J gave up 0 bases and V 6 bases, and 9 bases lay outside the gene matches. Germline CDR1 and CDR2: SGHAT and FQNNGV. This CDR3 spans 16 amino acids. CDR3 DNA: TGTGCCAGCAGATCAACCCAGGGGGCCATGAACACTGAAGCTTTCTTT. As protein: CASRSTQGAMNTEAFF. Based on the CDR3 plus reference TRBV11-2 and TRBJ1-1, the full variable domain is EAGVAQSPRYKIIEKRQSVAFWCNPISGHATLYWYQQILGQGPKLLIQFQNNGVVDDSQLPKDRFSAERLKGVDSTLKIQPAKLEDSAVYLCASRSTQGAMNTEAFFGQGTRLTVV.